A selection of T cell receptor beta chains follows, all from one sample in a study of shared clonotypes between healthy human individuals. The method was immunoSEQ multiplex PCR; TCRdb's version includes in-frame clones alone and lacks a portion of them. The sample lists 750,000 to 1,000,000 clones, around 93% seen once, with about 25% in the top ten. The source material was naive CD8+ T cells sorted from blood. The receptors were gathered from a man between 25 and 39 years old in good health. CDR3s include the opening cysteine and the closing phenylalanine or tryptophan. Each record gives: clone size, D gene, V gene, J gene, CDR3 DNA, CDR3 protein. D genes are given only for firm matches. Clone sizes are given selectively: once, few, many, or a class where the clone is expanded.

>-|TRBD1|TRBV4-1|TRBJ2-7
TGCGCCAGCAGCCAGGGGACAGGGGAATATTACGAGCAGTACTTC
CASSQGTGEYYEQYF
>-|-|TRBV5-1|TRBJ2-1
TGCGCCAGCAGCTCGTACGATCAGGGGATCGGCTACAATGAGCAGTTCTTC
CASSSYDQGIGYNEQFF
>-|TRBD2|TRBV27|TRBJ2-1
TGTGCCAGCAGCAGGACTAGTTACCACAATGAGCAGTTCTTC
CASSRTSYHNEQFF
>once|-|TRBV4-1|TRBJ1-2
TGCGCCAGCAGCCCCAGACAGATGAACTATGGCTACACCTTC
CASSPRQMNYGYTF
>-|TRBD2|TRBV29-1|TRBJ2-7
TGCAGCGTTGGACTAGCGGGAGTGGAGTACGAGCAGTACTTC
CSVGLAGVEYEQYF
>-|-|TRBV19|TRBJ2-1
TGTGCCAGTAGTATTGGGGGGACAGCCTACAATGAGCAGTTCTTC
CASSIGGTAYNEQFF
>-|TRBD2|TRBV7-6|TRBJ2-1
TGTGCCAGCAGCTTAACTATCCTAGCGGGAGCTGGCAACAATGAGCAGTTCTTC
CASSLTILAGAGNNEQFF
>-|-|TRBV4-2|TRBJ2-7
TGTGCCAGCAGCCAGGGGAGCTCCTACGAGCAGTACTTC
CASSQGSSYEQYF
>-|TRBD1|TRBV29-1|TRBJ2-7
TGCAGCGCGGGACAGGGAGAGGACTACGAGCAGTACTTC
CSAGQGEDYEQYF
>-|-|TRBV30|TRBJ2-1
TGTGCCTGGAATAACAGGGAATACAATGAGCAGTTCTTC
CAWNNREYNEQFF
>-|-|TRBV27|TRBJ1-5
TGTGCCAGCGGGAAAGCAGGATTTCGGCCCCAGCATTTT
CASGKAGFRPQHF
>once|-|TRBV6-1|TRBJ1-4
TGTGCCAGCAGTGAACGGCAGGGACGGGAAAAACTGTTTTTT
CASSERQGREKLFF
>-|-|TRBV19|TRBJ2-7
TGTGCCAGTAGTTCGCGAGCCCCCTACGAGCAGTACTTC
CASSSRAPYEQYF
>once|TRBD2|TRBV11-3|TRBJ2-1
TGTGCCAGCAGACCCCACGCAGGAGATCTAGCGGCAAGTACCTACAATGAGCAGTTCTTC
CASRPHAGDLAASTYNEQFF
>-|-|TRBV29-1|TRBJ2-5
TGCAGCGTTGAAGGGACAGAGAGCTCGGGAGAGACCCAGTACTTC
CSVEGTESSGETQYF
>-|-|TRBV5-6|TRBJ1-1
TGTGCCAGCAGCTTGGTCTCTTCGAACACTGAAGCTTTCTTT
CASSLVSSNTEAFF
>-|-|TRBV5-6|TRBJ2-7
TGTGCCAGCAGCTTGGGGGGTGACAGAGGCCGCTTC
CASSLGGDRGRF
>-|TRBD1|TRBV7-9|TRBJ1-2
TGTGCCAGCAGCTCCTCCCAACTCGACAGGGGGCCTGGCTACACCTTC
CASSSSQLDRGPGYTF
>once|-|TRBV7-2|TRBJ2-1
TGTGCCAGCAGCGACCCCGGAGGCCGGGGGGAGCAGTTCTTC
CASSDPGGRGEQFF
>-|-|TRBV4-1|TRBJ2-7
TGCGCCAGCAGCCAAGAGGGGGCCGGGGAGAGACCCTACGAGCAGTACTTC
CASSQEGAGERPYEQYF
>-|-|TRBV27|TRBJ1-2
TGTGCCAGCAGTCCATCCAGGGGACCGACTTACTATGGCTACACCTTC
CASSPSRGPTYYGYTF
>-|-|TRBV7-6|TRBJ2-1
TGTGCCAGCAGCTTAGCGGGCCCCCTGAGTGAGCAGTTCTTC
CASSLAGPLSEQFF
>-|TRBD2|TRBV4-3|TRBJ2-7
TGCGCCAGCAGCCAAGTACTAGCGGATCAGTACGAGCAGTACTTC
CASSQVLADQYEQYF
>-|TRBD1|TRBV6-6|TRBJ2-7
TGTGCCAGCAGTCCAGGGACAGGGAGCTACGAGCAGTACTTC
CASSPGTGSYEQYF
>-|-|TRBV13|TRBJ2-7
TGTGCCAGCAGCTTAGGCCTGAGGTCCAACCAGGAGCAGTACTTC
CASSLGLRSNQEQYF
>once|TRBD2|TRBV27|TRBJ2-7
TGTGCCAGCATGCCTGGAGGTAGCGGGAGCGAGCAGTACTTC
CASMPGGSGSEQYF
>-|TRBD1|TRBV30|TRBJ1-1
TGTGCCTGGATTTCCGGGACAGGGACTATGAACACTGAAGCTTTCTTT
CAWISGTGTMNTEAFF
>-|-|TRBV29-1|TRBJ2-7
TGCAGCGTTGTTATTGGCGACTACGAGCAGTACTTC
CSVVIGDYEQYF
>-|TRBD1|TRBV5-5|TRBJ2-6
TGTGCCAGCAGCCCATCACAGGGGAATCCTTCTGGGGCCAACGTCCTGACTTTC
CASSPSQGNPSGANVLTF
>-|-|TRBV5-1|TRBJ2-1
TGCGCCAGCAAACCCGGGAGCCCCAGCTCCTACAATGAGCAGTTCTTC
CASKPGSPSSYNEQFF
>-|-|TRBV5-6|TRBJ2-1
TGTGCCAGCAGCTTGGCCTTGGGAGTTGAGCAGTTCTTC
CASSLALGVEQFF